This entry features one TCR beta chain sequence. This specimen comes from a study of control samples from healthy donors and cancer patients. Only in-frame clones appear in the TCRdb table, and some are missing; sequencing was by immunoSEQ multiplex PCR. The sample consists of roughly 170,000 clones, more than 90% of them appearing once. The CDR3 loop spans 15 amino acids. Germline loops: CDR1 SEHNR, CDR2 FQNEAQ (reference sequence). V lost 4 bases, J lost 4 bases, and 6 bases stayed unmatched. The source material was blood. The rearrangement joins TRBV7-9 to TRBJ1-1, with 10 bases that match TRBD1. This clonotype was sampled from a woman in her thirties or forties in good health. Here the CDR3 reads CASSSGQGGITEAFF. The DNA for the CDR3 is TGTGCCAGCAGCTCTGGACAGGGGGGAATCACTGAAGCTTTCTTT.